The T cell receptor (beta chain) under discussion was sequenced for a study of T cells in Graves' hyperthyroidism and ophthalmopathy. This clonotype has only a few counts. Hyperthyroidism was newly diagnosed in patients aged 18 to 65 (duration under 2 months). From RNA transcripts, TCR beta CDR3 regions were amplified. A first-round RT-PCR of the TCR CDR3 used the HTBI primer set. MiXCR, applied by TCRdb to the multiplex PCR reads, yields one record per CDR3 protein. Here the sample spans 540,000 or so distinct CDR3 sequences, 15% to 18% being singletons. This CDR3 has 13 residues. V gave up 6 bases and J gave up 2 bases; unmatched junction bases: 1. CDR1 and CDR2 from the germline V gene are DFQATT and SNEGSKA (reference sequence).

Sequenced material: blood. The receptor was derived from a woman in her thirties with Graves' hyperthyroidism. This chain links TRBV20-1 with TRBJ1-3; 10 nucleotides line up with TRBD1. In DNA form, the CDR3 reads TGCAGTGCCGGGACAGGGGCTGGAAACACCATATATTTT. Encoded protein: CSAGTGAGNTIYF.